This entry lists 16 T cell receptor beta chains sequenced from one sample in a study of regulatory T cells in long-lasting Graves disease. Stated time point: persistent/refractory GD, antithyroid drugs over 5 years with positive TRAb. PBMC RNA served as the TCR library source. The authors built TCR beta libraries using iRepertoire HTBI primers and Arm-PCR of CDR3 regions. MiXCR, applied by TCRdb to the multiplex PCR reads, yields one record per CDR3 protein. The sample contains hundreds of thousands of distinct CDR3 sequences, around 21% of which appear only once. This sample comprised peripheral blood mononuclear cells (PBMCs), obtained when the disease was refractory, from a patient treated with antithyroid drugs. The receptors originated from a female donor with Graves disease.

This clonotype was counted at least ten times. This sequence joins TRBV11-2 and TRBJ1-2; possible D gene TRBD1, 5 bases. Germline assignment: CDR1 SGHAT and CDR2 FQNNGV. This CDR3 is built from 14 residues. The V and J ends lost 5 bases and 0 bases respectively, with 10 bases between them. The CDR3 spells CASSQGLTNYGYTF. DNA of the CDR3: TGTGCCAGCAGCCAGGGACTGACTAACTATGGCTACACCTTC. The full variable domain, completed using reference TRBV11-2 and TRBJ1-2, is EAGVAQSPRYKIIEKRQSVAFWCNPISGHATLYWYQQILGQGPKLLIQFQNNGVVDDSQLPKDRFSAERLKGVDSTLKIQPAKLEDSAVYLCASSQGLTNYGYTFGSGTRLTVV.

The chain is built from TRBV5-1 and TRBJ2-3, with D perhaps being TRBD1 or TRBD2 (5 bases each). CDR1 is SGHRS, CDR2 YFSETQ, per germline. The CDR3 is made up of 14 amino acids. The V end was cut by 3 bases, the J end by 6 bases, with 14 bases between. Here the CDR3 DNA reads TGCGCCAGCAGCTGGGTCGGGGCGGCGGATACGCAGTATTTT. Protein product: CASSWVGAADTQYF.

This clonotype was counted at least ten times. V and J are TRBV6-1 and TRBJ1-2; tentatively, D is TRBD1 (5 bases). Germline V gene data show CDR1 as MNHNS and CDR2 as SASEGT. This CDR3 contains 13 residues. The V end lost 6 bases, the J end lost 5 bases, and 13 bases lay between the germline ends. The CDR3 DNA reads TGTGCCAGCAGCCAAAGGGGCGGTTATGGCTACACCTTC. Its protein product is CASSQRGGYGYTF.

This clonotype was found many times. Here the CDR3 DNA reads TGCGCCAGCAGCCTGGACGGGTTGATGAACACTGAAGCTTTCTTT. Protein: CASSLDGLMNTEAFF. The chain carries TRBV5-1 and TRBJ1-1; D gene uncertain. This CDR3 is built from 15 residues. V dropped 4 bases and J dropped 0 bases, with 13 bases sitting between them. The germline V gene encodes CDR1 SGHRS and CDR2 YFSETQ.

This clonotype was found many times. The CDR3 nucleotides read TGTGCCAGCAGCCCCCCCATGGGGACAGGGGACGACTATGGCTACACCTTC. Amino acid sequence: CASSPPMGTGDDYGYTF. V is TRBV7-2 and J is TRBJ1-2; TRBD1 aligns across 10 bases. The germline gives CDR1 SGHTA, CDR2 FQGNSA. The V gene end was trimmed by 5 bases and the J gene end by 3 bases; junction bases not matched to a gene: 12. The CDR3 length is 17 residues.

With respect to this clonotype: It may be a read error: a sequence one base away is much more abundant. The chain is built from TRBV27 and TRBJ1-1; D perhaps matches TRBD1 (6 bases). This CDR3 contains 13 residues. CDR1 and CDR2 from the germline V gene are MNHEY and SMNVEV (reference sequence). The CDR3 DNA sequence: TGTGCCAGCAGTTTATTTTGGGACACTGAAGCTTCCTTT. Translating it yields CASSLFWDTEASF.

The rearrangement links TRBV20-1 to TRBJ1-1; unclear D gene. Germline V lookup: CDR1 DFQATT, CDR2 SNEGSKA (reference sequence). V gave up 6 bases and J gave up 4 bases, with 12 bases separating them. The CDR3 consists of 12 residues. The CDR3 loop reads CSARPQSTEAFF. CDR3 in DNA: TGCAGTGCCCGACCCCAGAGCACTGAAGCTTTCTTT.

This clonotype was observed many times. J is TRBJ2-7 and V is TRBV6-2 or TRBV6-3; possible D gene TRBD1, 6 bases. The V gene lost 5 bases and the J gene lost 6 bases, with 11 bases spanning the gap. The CDR3 is made up of 12 amino acids. Germline assignment: CDR1 MNHEY and CDR2 SVGEGT. The CDR3 reads CASSDLQGEQYF. Here the CDR3 DNA reads TGTGCCAGCAGTGACTTACAGGGCGAGCAGTACTTC.

This clonotype was picked up many times. The V and J genes are TRBV11-1 and TRBJ2-5; D possibly corresponds to TRBD1 (6 bases). V was trimmed by 3 bases and J by 5 bases, leaving 16 bases between them. Germline CDR1 is SGHAT and CDR2 is FQDESV (reference sequence). The CDR3 extends over 15 amino acids. The CDR3 here is CASSFTRPTGETQYF. The CDR3 nucleotides are TGTGCCAGCAGCTTTACCCGACCCACAGGGGAGACCCAGTACTTC.

This clonotype was counted between two and nine times. The rearrangement uses TRBV19 and TRBJ1-5, with unresolved D. Germline V lookup: CDR1 LNHDA, CDR2 SQIVND (reference sequence). Trimming took off 2 bases at V and 0 bases at J, with 8 bases between the two ends. This CDR3 contains 15 residues. The CDR3 spells CASSIHGNSNQPQHF. CDR3 bases: TGTGCCAGTAGTATACACGGTAATAGCAATCAGCCCCAGCATTTT.

V and J are TRBV12-3 or TRBV12-4 and TRBJ2-2, with 7 nucleotides matching TRBD1. The V gene end was trimmed by 10 bases and the J gene end by 0 bases; junction bases not matched to a gene: 17. The CDR3 spans 18 residues. CDR3 protein: CANLHRGGSETNTGELFF. For the CDR3, the DNA is TGTGCCAACCTCCACAGGGGTGGGTCCGAAACGAACACCGGGGAGCTGTTTTTT.

This clonotype was picked up a small number of times. The chain combines TRBV6-5 with TRBJ2-2; 9 bases align to TRBD2. The length of the CDR3 is 16 residues. V dropped 1 base and J dropped 2; count of bases not matched to a gene: 2. Germline CDR1 is MNHEY and CDR2 is SVGAGI. In nucleotides, the CDR3 is TGTGCCAGCAGTTACTGGCTAGCGGGAAACACCGGGGAGCTGTTTTTT. It yields the protein CASSYWLAGNTGELFF.

V usage is TRBV19 and J usage is TRBJ2-5, with D perhaps TRBD1 or TRBD2 (5 bases each). CDR3 size: 14 residues. Per the germline V gene, CDR1 is LNHDA and CDR2 is SQIVND (reference sequence). Trimming took off 5 bases at V and 4 bases at J, with 14 bases between the two ends. The CDR3 loop is CASSLGTRGETQYF. DNA of the CDR3: TGTGCCAGTAGTCTCGGGACCCGGGGAGAGACCCAGTACTTC.

This clonotype was counted only a few times. The chain links TRBV13 to TRBJ1-6; D remains unclear. CDR1 is PRHDT, CDR2 FYEKMQ, per germline (reference sequence). The CDR3 is made up of 11 amino acids. Deletions cut 4 bases from V and 12 bases from J, with 7 bases between. The CDR3 here is CASSSNGPLHF. CDR3 DNA sequence: TGTGCCAGCAGCTCCAACGGACCCCTCCACTTT. Drawing the rest from reference TRBV13 and TRBJ1-6, the complete variable domain is AAGVIQSPRHLIKEKRETATLKCYPIPRHDTVYWYQQGPGQDPQFLISFYEKMQSDKGSIPDRFSAQQFSDYHSELNMSSLELGDSALYFCASSSNGPLHFGNGTRLTVT.

This clonotype was counted at least ten times. The CDR3 coding sequence is TGTGCCATCCGTTCTGGTACTAGCGAAGAGACCCAGTACTTC. This codes for CAIRSGTSEETQYF. The chain employs TRBV10-3 and TRBJ2-5; 7 nucleotides line up with TRBD2. The length of the CDR3 is 14 residues. J gave up 3 bases and V 8 bases, and 9 bases lay outside the gene matches. Germline CDR1 reads ENHRY; CDR2 reads SYGVKD.

The J gene is TRBJ1-2, the V gene TRBV25-1; a weak D match, TRBD1 (6 bases). V lost 8 bases and J 6 bases, leaving 16 bases between the germline ends. CDR1 MGHDK and CDR2 SYGVNS come from the germline V gene. The CDR3 sequence is 13 residues long. This CDR3 reads CASQNRAGDGYTF. The CDR3 coding sequence is TGTGCCAGCCAGAACAGGGCGGGGGATGGCTACACCTTC.